These T cell receptor beta chains were read from a single sample in a study of OX40 agonist ivuxolimab in advanced cancers. The table came from immunoSEQ multiplex PCR; TCRdb's copy has only in-frame clones and leaves some out. The sample has approximately 90,000 clones, 70% to 90% seen once; the top ten hold about 1.3%. Sequenced here: CD4+ or CD8+ T cells sorted from blood, sampled in a trial of the OX40 agonist ivuxolimab. The receptors originated from an adult with an advanced solid tumor such as melanoma, head and neck, liver or kidney cancer. The conserved cysteine and the conserved F or W are not part of the CDR3 here. The D gene is left open where the match is weak.

D,V,CDR3
NA,TRBV6-5,ASSYPLDIADATQY
TRBD1,TRBV28,ASRPTGGMVEAKNIQY
NA,TRBV2,ASSETGSNQPQH
NA,TRBV19,ASSLTPDRPEHTGELF
NA,TRBV7-6,ASSVPSGGNDEQF
TRBD2,TRBV13,ASSPSGADTQY
NA,TRBV7-9,ASSLARYSGGGDTQY
TRBD1,TRBV5-4,ASSGQGAKGYT
NA,TRBV7-7,ASSLKQGPYEQY
TRBD2,TRBV2,ASSKGGGGNTGELF
TRBD2,TRBV4-2,ASSRSASGASADTQY
NA,TRBV6-5,ASSYKDTEAF
NA,TRBV7-9,ASSYGGTEAF
TRBD2,TRBV28,ASRGTSGSGSGANVLT
NA,TRBV27,ASMVSAPLNTGELF
TRBD2,TRBV28,ASSSRHSGRANNEQF
TRBD1,TRBV11-1,ASRRGPNEKLF
NA,TRBV9,ASSVRGPPGTQY
NA,TRBV7-2,ASSSTGIKNIQY
NA,TRBV11-2,ASSTSPRVEKLF
NA,TRBV19,ASSIRGTYDQPQH
NA,TRBV9,ASSSNINQPQH
NA,TRBV27,ASSWSGGKTQY
TRBD2,TRBV5-1,ASSPGLAGVNEQF